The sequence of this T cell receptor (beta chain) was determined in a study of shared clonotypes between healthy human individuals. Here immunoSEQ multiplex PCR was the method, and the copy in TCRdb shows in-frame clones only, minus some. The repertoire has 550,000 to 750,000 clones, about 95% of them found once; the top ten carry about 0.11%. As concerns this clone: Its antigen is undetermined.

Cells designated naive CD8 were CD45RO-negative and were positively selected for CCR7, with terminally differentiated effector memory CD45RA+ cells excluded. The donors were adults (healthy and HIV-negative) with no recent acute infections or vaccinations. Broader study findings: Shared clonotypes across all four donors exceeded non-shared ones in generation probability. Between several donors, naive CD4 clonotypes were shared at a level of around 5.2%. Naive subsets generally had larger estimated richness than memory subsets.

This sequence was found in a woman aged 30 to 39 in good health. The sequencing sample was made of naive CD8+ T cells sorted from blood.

This CDR3 is CASSLARQREASYEQYF. The CDR3 bases are TGTGCCAGCAGCTTAGCGCGGCAGCGGGAGGCATCCTACGAGCAGTACTTC. The chain has TRBV7-8 and TRBJ2-7; 9 bases line up with TRBD2. CDR3 length: 17 residues. Trimming removed 0 bases from V and 1 base from J; junction bases left unmatched: 7. The V gene's germline CDR1 is SGHVS and CDR2 FQNEAQ.